Included here is one TCR beta chain sequence, with context. The germline gives CDR1 SGHTA, CDR2 FQGNSA. The V and J ends lost 1 base and 4 bases respectively, with 10 bases between them. The length of the CDR3 is 14 residues. Sequenced by immunoSEQ multiplex PCR; TCRdb stores in-frame clones only, minus some. The sample has roughly 25,000 clones; 70% to 75% are singletons. The sample comes from a study of pediatric ulcerative colitis. One to two pinch biopsies were taken from the rectum during colonoscopy. This sequence originates from a boy aged 5-17 years with severe ulcerative colitis. The source material was gut tissue. The rearrangement joins TRBV7-2 to TRBJ1-1, with TRBD1 as a possible D gene (5 bases). The CDR3 bases are TGTGCCAGCAGCTTAGGGGGCTTGGGCACTGAAGCTTTCTTT. Translation: CASSLGGLGTEAFF.